This entry describes one T cell receptor (beta chain). Its specificity is not known. Naive CD8 cells lacked CD45RO, underwent positive selection for CCR7 and left out terminally differentiated effector memory CD45RA+ cells. Free of recent acute infections or vaccinations, the donors were healthy HIV-negative adults. The deep-level immunoSEQ assay was used. Using immunoSEQ multiplex PCR, the repertoire was profiled, and TCRdb retains in-frame clones only, with some absent. In the table there are about 1.9 million clones, roughly 95% of which are singletons. This record belongs to a study of shared clonotypes between healthy human individuals. Regarding the study as a whole: For naive CD4 cells, 5% to 6.5% of clonotypes were shared across a handful of donors.

The specimen sequenced was naive CD8+ T cells from PBMCs. This sequence was found in a man between 18 and 35 years old in good health. Some clones in this sample may be carry-over from other donors' samples.

Written as DNA, the CDR3 is TGCGCCAGCAGCCAAGATAATACGGGACCAGGGAGTGAGCAGTTCTTC. Encoded protein: CASSQDNTGPGSEQFF. The genes are TRBV4-1 and TRBJ2-1, with D possibly called TRBD1 or TRBD2 (5 bases each). Per germline, CDR1 MGHRA and CDR2 YSYEKL. Deletions cut 0 bases from V and 9 bases from J, with 18 bases between. The CDR3 runs to 16 residues.